This T cell receptor (beta chain) was found in a study of T cells in Graves' hyperthyroidism and ophthalmopathy. Study information: Peripheral blood was acquired at first diagnosis, ahead of any therapy whatsoever. Overall study results and limits: In the analysis, a 13 V-J model separated ophthalmopathy from stable hyperthyroidism. Most thyroid clonotypes expanded above 0.001 appeared in blood too.

There are a few counts of this clonotype. The antigen remains undetermined. Cells are PBMCs isolated from more than 8.5 ml of fresh blood. Germline values: CDR1 MNHNS, CDR2 SASEGT. The CDR3 is 14 amino acids. The ends were cut back, 6 bases at V and 0 bases at J, with 12 bases in the middle. Amplification of TCR beta CDR3 regions was performed using RNA transcripts as template. The TCR CDR3 first-round RT-PCR relied on the HTBI primer set. TCRdb reanalysed the multiplex PCR reads using MiXCR and keeps one entry per CDR3 protein. The table shows around 700,000 distinct CDR3 sequences, with about a third occurring only once.

The genes are TRBV6-1 and TRBJ2-7, with D unclear. The sequenced sample was blood. The clonotype comes from a middle-aged woman with Graves' hyperthyroidism. CDR3 amino acids: CASRRTVSSYEQYF. The CDR3 DNA is TGTGCCAGCAGAAGGACGGTCAGCTCCTACGAGCAGTACTTC.